The 27 T cell receptor beta chains presented below share a single source sample, sequenced in a study of blood T cell repertoires in COVID-19 (dated by TCRdb to 2020 to 2022). Libraries came from the immunoSEQ multiplex PCR assay. The immuneACCESS repertoire file appears here via TCRdb, limited to in-frame rearrangements. These files lack a portion of the clones; in checked studies, under half of the deficit traces to unresolved V genes, and the cause of the others is not known. This sample comprises roughly 100,000 clones, 84% of them detected only once. Around 12% of the sample goes to the ten largest clones. The material sequenced was peripheral blood. All receptors come from a human donor in a cohort sampled during active COVID-19.

This clone appeared once. The chain carries TRBV18 and TRBJ1-1; maybe TRBD1 (6 bases). V shed 8 bases and J shed 4 bases, with 14 bases lying between them. The CDR3 extends over 13 amino acids. Germline assignment: CDR1 KGHSH and CDR2 LQKENI. The CDR3 sequence is CASGGQRGTEAFF. CDR3 nucleotides: TGTGCCAGCGGTGGACAGAGGGGCACTGAAGCTTTCTTT.

The genes are TRBV1 and TRBJ1-1. TRBV1 is given as a pseudogene. The CDR3 length is 18 residues. CDR3 amino acids: CTSSPPVTSKFMNTEAFF. Written as DNA, the CDR3 is TGCACCAGCAGCCCCCCGGTCACCTCTAAATTCATGAACACTGAAGCTTTCTTT.

The gene calls are TRBV19 and TRBJ2-5; TRBD1 aligns across 10 bases. From germline, CDR1 is LNHDA and CDR2 SQIVND (reference sequence). The J segment lost 4 bases and the V segment lost 5 bases, leaving 7 bases of the junction unmatched. There are 15 residues in the CDR3. This CDR3 reads CASSVGQGGRETQYF. For the CDR3, the DNA is TGTGCCAGTAGTGTCGGACAGGGGGGTAGAGAGACCCAGTACTTC. The variable domain in full, with the rest retrieved from reference TRBV19 and TRBJ2-5, is DGGITQSPKYLFRKEGQNVTLSCEQNLNHDAMYWYRQDPGQGLRLIYYSQIVNDFQKGDIAEGYSVSREKKESFPLTVTSAQKNPTAFYLCASSVGQGGRETQYFGPGTRLLVL.

The chain carries TRBV12-5 and TRBJ2-6, with D possibly being TRBD1 (6 bases). Germline V gene lookup returns CDR1 LGHNT and CDR2 FRNRAP. The CDR3 has 18 residues. Here the CDR3 reads CATPGWPGQQGGANVLTF. CDR3 sequence (DNA): TGTGCCACCCCCGGCTGGCCGGGACAACAAGGTGGGGCCAACGTCCTGACTTTC.

This clone was observed a few times. The chain recombines TRBV6-6 with TRBJ1-5; 7 bases line up with TRBD1. V was clipped by 6 bases and J by 2 bases; unmatched bases: 7. The CDR3 extends over 15 amino acids. CDR1 and CDR2 from the germline V gene are MNHNY and SVGAGI (reference sequence). The CDR3 protein is CASRPRQGGNQPQHF. For the CDR3, the DNA is TGTGCCAGCAGGCCCAGACAGGGAGGCAATCAGCCCCAGCATTTT.

Written as DNA, the CDR3 is TGTGCCAGCAACAACGGACCCCAGGGTAATGAAAAACTGTTTTTT. Amino acids: CASNNGPQGNEKLFF. The rearrangement uses TRBV7-9 and TRBJ1-4, with D possibly TRBD1 on 5 matching bases. V lost 7 bases, J lost 4 bases, and 16 bases lay in between. Germline CDR1 reads SEHNR; CDR2 reads FQNEAQ (reference sequence). This CDR3 is 15 amino acids long.

As to this clone: This sample also contains other DNA sequences that code for the same CDR3. The chain has TRBV7-9 and TRBJ1-1, with TRBD1 as a possible D gene (5 bases). The CDR3 is 15 residues long. Trimming took 0 bases from V and 1 from J, leaving 9 bases between them. Germline CDR1 SEHNR, CDR2 FQNEAQ (reference sequence). The CDR3 region has the DNA TGTGCCAGCAGCTTAGCTGGGGGGTGGAACACTGAAGCTTTCTTT. Protein product: CASSLAGGWNTEAFF.

The chain uses TRBV18 and TRBJ1-6; D not certain. The CDR3 has 16 amino acids. Trimming shortened V by 3 bases and J by 7 bases, and 16 bases separated the two germline ends. The V gene's germline CDR1 is KGHSH and CDR2 LQKENI. The CDR3 DNA reads TGTGCCAGCTCACCCATCCCTTTGGCTCCGAATTCACCCCTCCACTTT. This translates into CASSPIPLAPNSPLHF.

This chain uses TRBV2 with TRBJ2-3; 9 bases map to TRBD1. Germline V lookup: CDR1 SNHLY, CDR2 FYNNEI. CDR3 length equals 15 residues. The junction had 11 bases not matched to a gene; V was cut back by 7 bases and J by 6 bases. The CDR3 DNA sequence: TGTGCCAGCATGTGGGATGGACAGGGGCCGGATACGCAGTATTTT. Its protein is CASMWDGQGPDTQYF.

The chain has TRBV7-2 and TRBJ2-7; no firm D call. The CDR3 contains 13 residues. The germline V and J ends were trimmed by 6 bases and 7 bases, with 16 bases remaining between them. Germline V gene sequence: CDR1 SGHTA, CDR2 FQGNSA. The CDR3 DNA reads TGTGCCAGCAGTGGTAGTGTTGCCGGGGAGCAGTACTTC. This sequence encodes CASSGSVAGEQYF.

CDR3 nucleotide sequence: TGCAGCGGGGACAGGGGGGAAACCCAGTACTTC. It specifies CSGDRGETQYF. This rearrangement joins TRBV29-1 to TRBJ2-5; 11 bases align to TRBD1. V was pared by 7 bases and J by 8 bases, with 3 bases of the junction left unmatched. The germline V gene has CDR1 SQVTM and CDR2 ANQGSEA. CDR3 length: 11 residues.

The CDR3 is CAISSGEKQFF. The DNA for the CDR3 is TGTGCCATCAGCTCGGGGGAAAAGCAGTTCTTC. V usage is TRBV10-3 and J usage is TRBJ2-1; possible D gene TRBD2, 6 bases. Germline values: CDR1 ENHRY, CDR2 SYGVKD. The CDR3 has 11 residues. V was clipped by 6 bases and J by 11 bases, with 11 bases between them.

This chain uses TRBV12-3 or TRBV12-4 with TRBJ2-1, with D possibly matching TRBD2 (6 bases). The CDR3 sequence is 13 residues long. Trimming took off 6 bases at V and 12 bases at J, with 18 bases between the two ends. The chain's CDR3 is CASSPLGGAGQFF. The CDR3 DNA reads as TGTGCCAGCAGCCCTTTGGGGGGAGCCGGGCAGTTCTTC.

The chain is built from TRBV5-4 and TRBJ1-1; 8 nucleotides agree with TRBD1. Germline CDR1 and CDR2: SGHNT and YYREEE (reference sequence). Unmatched junction bases numbered 9, after V lost 1 base and J lost 4 bases. CDR3 size: 16 residues. CDR3 nucleotide sequence: TGTGCCAGCAGCTTGTACAGGGGGGCCGGGGGCACTGAAGCTTTCTTT. This gives the protein CASSLYRGAGGTEAFF.

The V gene is TRBV4-1, the J gene TRBJ1-4; possibly TRBD1 for D (5 bases). Per the germline V gene, CDR1 is MGHRA and CDR2 is YSYEKL. The CDR3 is made up of 16 amino acids. V shed 6 bases and J shed 8 bases, with 22 bases lying between them. The DNA of the CDR3 is TGCGCCAGCAGTCAAACACCACAGGTTGGGATCGAAAAACTGTTTTTT. This encodes CASSQTPQVGIEKLFF.

The chain uses TRBV23-1 and TRBJ1-3; D possibly corresponds to TRBD1 (5 bases). TRBV23-1 belongs to the ORF category, with a function that is uncertain. Trimming shortened V by 6 bases and J by 2 bases, and 11 bases separated the two germline ends. The CDR3 spans 14 residues. This chain's CDR3 is CASSRGVAGNTIYF. CDR3 in DNA: TGCGCCAGCAGCCGGGGGGTAGCTGGAAACACCATATATTTT.

The chain employs TRBV7-2 and TRBJ1-2, with D possibly matching TRBD1 (5 bases). This CDR3 has 14 residues. Germline-derived CDR1 and CDR2 are SGHTA and FQGNSA. The ends were cut back, 5 bases at V and 9 bases at J, with 19 bases in the middle. In DNA, the CDR3 is TGTGCCAGCAGCGCACTGACAGATCCGAGGAGCTACACCTTC. This codes for CASSALTDPRSYTF.

The chain recombines TRBV11-2 with TRBJ2-3; 7 bases are shared with TRBD2. CDR1 and CDR2 (germline): SGHAT, FQNNGV. The CDR3 sequence is 14 residues long. Unmatched junction bases numbered 10, after V lost 10 bases and J lost 3 bases. Written as DNA, the CDR3 is TGTGCCACACAACGGACGGGGGGTACAGATACGCAGTATTTT. Translation gives CATQRTGGTDTQYF.

V gene TRBV5-4 combines with J gene TRBJ1-4, with TRBD1 matching 8 bases. The junction had 6 bases not matched to a gene; V was cut back by 3 bases and J by 5 bases. Per germline, CDR1 SGHNT and CDR2 YYREEE (reference sequence). The CDR3 spans 15 residues. The CDR3, as DNA: TGTGCCAGCAGCTCTAAACAGGGGGGAAATGAAAAACTGTTTTTT. Protein product: CASSSKQGGNEKLFF.

The rearrangement joins TRBV6-5 to TRBJ1-1; TRBD1 aligns across 7 bases. Germline V gives CDR1 MNHEY, CDR2 SVGAGI. The trim removed 5 bases at V and 3 bases at J, leaving 3 bases unmatched. The CDR3 spans 13 residues. The CDR3, as DNA: TGTGCCAGCAGTCCGACAGGGCACACTGAAGCTTTCTTT. Translated: CASSPTGHTEAFF.

This clone was seen more than once but under ten times. This chain joins TRBV2 and TRBJ1-2; D not certain. Germline loops: CDR1 SNHLY, CDR2 FYNNEI. The CDR3 is 14 amino acids. The V and J ends lost 8 bases and 7 bases respectively, with 20 bases between them. The DNA for the CDR3 is TGTGCCAGCCAGAGGTTGAGAGGGATAAGTGGCTACACCTTC. Translating gives CASQRLRGISGYTF.

This clone was detected a few times. The chain joins TRBV3-1 (or the pseudogene TRBV3-2) to TRBJ1-4; D is undetermined. This CDR3 spans 15 amino acids. From germline, CDR1 is LGHDT and CDR2 YNNKEL (reference sequence). Trimming removed 5 bases from V and 2 bases from J, with 12 bases in between. CDR3 sequence (DNA): TGTGCCAGCAGCACGCGAGCGGTTACTAATGAAAAACTGTTTTTT. Protein: CASSTRAVTNEKLFF.

The chain has TRBV27 and TRBJ2-7; D gene unclear. The CDR3 has 10 residues. CDR1 is MNHEY and CDR2 is SMNVEV in the germline V gene (reference sequence). V gave up 7 bases and J gave up 4 bases, with 5 bases separating them. The CDR3 region has the DNA TGTGCCAGCAACCGGTACGAGCAGTACTTC. Protein product: CASNRYEQYF.

This clone was seen more than once but under ten times. This sequence joins TRBV5-1 and TRBJ2-3; 14 nucleotides match TRBD2. Germline-derived CDR1 and CDR2 are SGHRS and YFSETQ. The CDR3 sequence is 17 residues long. After removal of 4 bases from V and 5 bases from J, the junction contained 9 bases not matched to a gene. In nucleotides, the CDR3 is TGCGCCAGCAGCCATGGCAGACTAGCGGGGGGGAGAGATACGCAGTATTTT. Its translation: CASSHGRLAGGRDTQYF.

The chain joins TRBV20-1 to TRBJ2-7, with TRBD2 identical over 8 bases. CDR1 is DFQATT, CDR2 SNEGSKA, per germline (reference sequence). This CDR3 is built from 15 residues. Trimming at V came to 3 bases and at J to 4 bases, leaving 11 bases not matched to a gene. The CDR3 loop is CSASTSGGTRYEQYF. The CDR3 coding sequence is TGCAGTGCTAGTACCTCGGGAGGGACAAGGTACGAGCAGTACTTC.

The chain is built from TRBV7-3 and TRBJ2-1; the D gene is possibly TRBD2 (7 bases). This CDR3 region has 13 residues. V was pared by 5 bases and J by 8 bases, with 13 bases between. Germline lookup yields CDR1 SGHTA and CDR2 FQGTGA. The CDR3 DNA reads TGTGCCAGCAGCACGAGGGGGGGCGATGAGCAGTTCTTC. The encoded protein is CASSTRGGDEQFF.

The chain employs TRBV7-9 and TRBJ2-5, with a weak D call TRBD1 (6 bases). CDR3 length: 15 residues. CDR1 and CDR2 from the germline V gene are SEHNR and FQNEAQ (reference sequence). Trimming shortened V by 1 base and J by 4 bases, and 13 bases separated the two germline ends. The CDR3 DNA reads as TGTGCCAGCAGCTTAGTTGGGGGCGAAGGAGAGACCCAGTACTTC. Its translation: CASSLVGGEGETQYF.